The rows below give T cell receptor beta chains drawn from one sample of a study of blood T cell repertoires in COVID-19. Generated by immunoSEQ multiplex PCR, the TCRdb table keeps only in-frame clones and is missing some. The sample records fewer than 350,000 clones, 85% being singletons. Sequencing was performed on PBMCs or T cells enriched from blood (not recorded which). Receptor source: a woman in her 30s who had been exposed to COVID-19. Each CDR3 is given with its conserved first and last residue. D genes are given only for firm matches. Not all rows give a size; the values are once, few, many and, for expanded clones, a class.

CDR3aa	CDR3nt	d_gene	abundance	v_gene	j_gene
CASSQDKSGQTNVLTF	TGTGCCAGCAGCCAAGACAAATCGGGACAGACCAACGTCCTGACTTTC	TRBD1	.	TRBV3-1/TRBV3-2	TRBJ2-6
CASSQTGTAYGYTF	TGTGCCAGCAGCCAGACTGGGACAGCATATGGCTACACCTTC	TRBD1	.	TRBV6-5	TRBJ1-2
CASSIVTSGSTDTQYF	TGTGCCAGTAGTATAGTCACTAGCGGAAGCACAGATACGCAGTATTTT	TRBD2	once	TRBV19	TRBJ2-3
CATWGQGKETQYF	TGCGCCACTTGGGGGCAGGGGAAAGAGACCCAGTACTTC	.	.	TRBV10-1	TRBJ2-5
CASSISGTGNSPLHF	TGTGCCAGTAGTATCTCCGGGACAGGAAATTCACCCCTCCACTTT	TRBD1	.	TRBV19	TRBJ1-6
CASSLFGSGSYNEQFF	TGCGCCAGCAGCTTGTTCGGGAGTGGCTCCTACAATGAGCAGTTCTTC	.	.	TRBV5-1	TRBJ2-1
CAWKRSPGQGVYGYTF	TGTGCCTGGAAGCGGAGTCCGGGACAGGGAGTATATGGCTACACCTTC	TRBD1	.	TRBV30	TRBJ1-2
CASSTRTGRQGYTF	TGTGCCAGCAGCACAAGGACAGGGAGGCAGGGCTACACCTTC	TRBD1	.	TRBV9	TRBJ1-2
CASTLVTGTNQPQHF	TGTGCCAGCACCTTAGTGACAGGGACCAATCAGCCCCAGCATTTT	TRBD1	.	TRBV28	TRBJ1-5
CASRGLLGLAGGNQETQYF	TGTGCCAGCAGGGGACTTTTGGGACTAGCGGGAGGGAATCAAGAGACCCAGTACTTC	TRBD2	.	TRBV2	TRBJ2-5
CATSDLPSSPLHF	TGTGCCACCAGTGATTTGCCCAGTTCACCCCTCCACTTT	.	.	TRBV24-1	TRBJ1-6
CASRTGGTGELFF	TGTGCCAGCAGGACAGGGGGCACCGGGGAGCTGTTTTTT	TRBD1	few	TRBV25-1	TRBJ2-2
CASSFGRGGYTF	TGTGCCAGCAGTTTCGGCAGGGGTGGCTACACCTTC	.	.	TRBV12-3/TRBV12-4	TRBJ1-2
CASSLGPGSTDTQYF	TGCGCCAGCAGCTTGGGTCCCGGGAGCACAGATACGCAGTATTTT	.	.	TRBV5-1	TRBJ2-3
CASSFGTGNTEAFF	TGTGCCAGCAGCTTCGGGACAGGGAACACTGAAGCTTTCTTT	TRBD1	.	TRBV11-2	TRBJ1-1
CASSQGPEISYNSPLHF	TGCGCCAGCAGCCAAGGTCCTGAGATCTCCTATAATTCACCCCTCCACTTT	.	.	TRBV4-1	TRBJ1-6
CASSQDSAYNEQFF	TGTGCCAGCAGCCAAGATAGCGCCTACAATGAGCAGTTCTTC	.	few	TRBV3-1/TRBV3-2	TRBJ2-1
CASSVGISGGSDTQYF	TGTGCCAGCAGCGTAGGCATTAGCGGGGGTTCAGATACGCAGTATTTT	TRBD2	.	TRBV9	TRBJ2-3
CASSYEQNSGNTIYF	TGTGCCAGCAGTTACGAACAGAACTCTGGAAACACCATATATTTT	.	.	TRBV6-5	TRBJ1-3
CASSVDRGTYEQYF	TGTGCCAGCAGCGTAGACAGGGGGACCTACGAGCAGTACTTC	TRBD1	.	TRBV9	TRBJ2-7
CASSREANNSPLHF	TGTGCCAGCAGCAGAGAGGCGAATAATTCACCCCTCCACTTT	.	few	TRBV7-9	TRBJ1-6
CASSLGLAGLGQETQYF	TGCGCCAGCAGCTTGGGCCTAGCGGGGCTCGGGCAAGAGACCCAGTACTTC	TRBD2	few	TRBV5-1	TRBJ2-5
CASSGKGQEITDTQYF	TGCGCCAGCAGCGGAAAAGGACAAGAAATCACAGATACGCAGTATTTT	.	.	TRBV5-1	TRBJ2-3
CASSQGTGGEKLFF	TGTGCCAGCAGCCAAGGGACAGGAGGGGAAAAACTGTTTTTT	TRBD1	once	TRBV3-1/TRBV3-2	TRBJ1-4
CATSREGGGYTF	TGTGCCACCTCTCGGGAGGGGGGTGGCTACACCTTC	.	.	TRBV12-3/TRBV12-4	TRBJ1-2
CASSPPGSGNTEAFF	TGTGCCAGCAGTCCACCTGGGTCGGGGAACACTGAAGCTTTCTTT	.	.	TRBV28	TRBJ1-1
CASSSQGANYGYTF	TGTGCCAGCAGTTCACAGGGGGCTAACTATGGCTACACCTTC	TRBD1	.	TRBV28	TRBJ1-2
CASSPKGQGGYHEQFF	TGCGCCAGCAGCCCAAAAGGACAGGGTGGATACCATGAGCAGTTCTTC	TRBD1	.	TRBV4-1	TRBJ2-1
CASSLSGGTRANYGYTF	TGTGCCAGCAGCTTATCTGGGGGCACCCGCGCTAACTATGGCTACACCTTC	.	.	TRBV7-3	TRBJ1-2
CASSLGTSTGELFF	TGTGCCAGCAGTTTAGGGACTTCTACCGGGGAGCTGTTTTTT	.	.	TRBV28	TRBJ2-2
CASSWTGINYGYTF	TGTGCCAGCAGCTGGACAGGAATTAACTATGGCTACACCTTC	TRBD1	.	TRBV5-8	TRBJ1-2
CASGWFPSGSWGDNEQFF	TGTGCCAGCGGTTGGTTCCCTAGCGGGAGTTGGGGGGATAATGAGCAGTTCTTC	TRBD2	.	TRBV7-2	TRBJ2-1
CATKTTINEQFF	TGTGCCACCAAAACTACCATCAATGAGCAGTTCTTC	.	.	TRBV10-3	TRBJ2-1
CASSITGLAFF	TGTGCCAGTAGTATTACAGGGTTAGCTTTCTTT	.	.	TRBV19	TRBJ1-1
CASVEGGNEKLFF	TGTGCCAGCGTGGAAGGGGGCAATGAAAAACTGTTTTTT	TRBD1	once	TRBV13	TRBJ1-4
CASSSYRDRGNTEAFF	TGCGCCAGCAGCTCCTACCGGGACAGGGGGAACACTGAAGCTTTCTTT	TRBD1	.	TRBV5-1	TRBJ1-1